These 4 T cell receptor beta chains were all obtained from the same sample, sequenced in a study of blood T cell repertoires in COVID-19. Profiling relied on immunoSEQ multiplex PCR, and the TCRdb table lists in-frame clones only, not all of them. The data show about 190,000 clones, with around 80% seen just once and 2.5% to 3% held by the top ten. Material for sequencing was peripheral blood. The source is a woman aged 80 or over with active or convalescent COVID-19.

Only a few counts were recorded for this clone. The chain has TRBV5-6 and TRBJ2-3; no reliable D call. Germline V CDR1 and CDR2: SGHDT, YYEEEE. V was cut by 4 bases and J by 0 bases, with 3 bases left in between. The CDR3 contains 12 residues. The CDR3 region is CASSLSTDTQYF. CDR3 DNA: TGTGCCAGCAGCCTTAGCACAGATACGCAGTATTTT.

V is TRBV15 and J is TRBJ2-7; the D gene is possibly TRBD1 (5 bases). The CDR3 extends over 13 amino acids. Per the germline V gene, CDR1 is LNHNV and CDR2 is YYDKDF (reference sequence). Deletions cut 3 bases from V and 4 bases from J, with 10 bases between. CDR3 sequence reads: CATSRGHQYEQYF. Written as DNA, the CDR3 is TGTGCCACCAGCAGGGGGCACCAATACGAGCAGTACTTC.

The CDR3 protein is CASSPPGLRNEQFF. In DNA form, the CDR3 reads TGTGCCAGCTCACCACCCGGACTGCGCAATGAGCAGTTCTTC. The chain carries TRBV18 and TRBJ2-1; D possibly corresponds to TRBD2 (5 bases). The CDR3 has 14 amino acids. The V end was cut by 0 bases, the J end by 6 bases, with 9 bases between. Germline V gene sequence: CDR1 KGHSH, CDR2 LQKENI.

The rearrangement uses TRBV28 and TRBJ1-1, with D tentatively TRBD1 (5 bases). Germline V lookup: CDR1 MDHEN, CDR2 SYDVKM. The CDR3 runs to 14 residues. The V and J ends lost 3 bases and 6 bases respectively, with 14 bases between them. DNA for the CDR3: TGTGCCAGCAGTTTTCTGGGAGGGGAGGCTGAAGCTTTCTTT. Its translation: CASSFLGGEAEAFF.